Ten or more counts support the clone carrying this T cell receptor (beta chain). Its specificity is not known. This record belongs to a study of tumor and adjacent non-tumor tissue in lung cancer. Study observations and caveats: Top 100 clones took a larger repertoire share in normal lung.

This sample's RNA came from whole unsorted tissue. Newly diagnosed lung cancer patients had thoracic surgery in China, August–late 2014, without prior chemotherapy. From germline, CDR1 is SGHNT and CDR2 YENEEA. The V end was cut by 3 bases, the J end by 4 bases, with 9 bases between. This CDR3 is 13 amino acids long. Three rounds of nested PCR, following a modified ARM-PCR protocol, produced the TCRbeta library. MiXCR was run by TCRdb on the multiplex PCR reads, yielding one entry per CDR3 protein. This table holds more than 120,000 distinct CDR3 sequences, around two thirds found once. V and J are TRBV11-3 and TRBJ2-5; TRBD1 is a possible D gene (5 bases). Sequenced: lung tumor tissue. The receptor comes from a man in his sixties with small cell lung cancer. CDR3 sequence: CASSFGAAETQYF. CDR3 DNA sequence: TGTGCCAGCAGCTTTGGGGCAGCAGAGACCCAGTACTTC.